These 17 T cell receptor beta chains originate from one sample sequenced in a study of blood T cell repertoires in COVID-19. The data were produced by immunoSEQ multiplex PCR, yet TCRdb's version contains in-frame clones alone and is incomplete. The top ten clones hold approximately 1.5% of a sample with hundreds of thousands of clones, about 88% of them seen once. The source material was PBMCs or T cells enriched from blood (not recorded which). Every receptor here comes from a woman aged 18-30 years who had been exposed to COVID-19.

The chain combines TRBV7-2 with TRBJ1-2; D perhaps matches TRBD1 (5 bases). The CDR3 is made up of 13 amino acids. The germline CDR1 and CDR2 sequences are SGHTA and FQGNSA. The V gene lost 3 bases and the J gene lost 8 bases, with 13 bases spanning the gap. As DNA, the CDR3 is TGTGCCAGCAGCTTCACCGGACAAGACGGCTACACCTTC. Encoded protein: CASSFTGQDGYTF.

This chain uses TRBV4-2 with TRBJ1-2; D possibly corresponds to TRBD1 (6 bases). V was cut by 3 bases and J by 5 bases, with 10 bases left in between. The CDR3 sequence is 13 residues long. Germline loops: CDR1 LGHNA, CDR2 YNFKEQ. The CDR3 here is CASSQPQGYGYTF. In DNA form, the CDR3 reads TGTGCCAGCAGCCAGCCACAGGGTTATGGCTACACCTTC.

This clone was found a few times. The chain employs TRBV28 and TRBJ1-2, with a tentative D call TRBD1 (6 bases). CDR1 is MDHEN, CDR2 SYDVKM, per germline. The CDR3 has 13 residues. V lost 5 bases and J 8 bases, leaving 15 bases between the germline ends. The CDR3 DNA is TGTGCCAGCAGTCCGCCGTGGGGGGGCGGCTACACCTTC. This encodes CASSPPWGGGYTF.

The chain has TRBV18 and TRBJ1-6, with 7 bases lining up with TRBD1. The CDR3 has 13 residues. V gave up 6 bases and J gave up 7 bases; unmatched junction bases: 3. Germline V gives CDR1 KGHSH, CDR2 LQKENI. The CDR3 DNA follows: TGTGCCAGCTCGACAGGGAACAATTCACCCCTCCACTTT. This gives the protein CASSTGNNSPLHF.

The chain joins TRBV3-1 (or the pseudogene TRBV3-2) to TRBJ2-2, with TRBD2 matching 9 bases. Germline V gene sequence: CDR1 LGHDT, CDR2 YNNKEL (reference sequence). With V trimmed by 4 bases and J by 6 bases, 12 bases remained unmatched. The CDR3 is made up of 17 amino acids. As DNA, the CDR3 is TGTGCCAGCAGCCCATGGGTTAGCGGGAGTAGCGCCGGGGAGCTGTTTTTT. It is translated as CASSPWVSGSSAGELFF.

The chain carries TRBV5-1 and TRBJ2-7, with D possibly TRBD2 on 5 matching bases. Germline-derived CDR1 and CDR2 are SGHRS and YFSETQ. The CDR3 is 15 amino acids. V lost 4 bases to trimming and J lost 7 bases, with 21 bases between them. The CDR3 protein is CASSIDRGPRREQYF. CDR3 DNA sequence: TGCGCCAGCAGCATCGACCGGGGTCCCAGGAGGGAGCAGTACTTC.

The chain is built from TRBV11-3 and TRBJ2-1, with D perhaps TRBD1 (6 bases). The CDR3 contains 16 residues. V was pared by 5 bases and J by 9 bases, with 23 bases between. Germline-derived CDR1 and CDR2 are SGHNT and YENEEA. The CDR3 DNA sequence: TGTGCCAGCAGCCCGAGATCTCCCGGGACATCGAGTGAGCAGTTCTTC. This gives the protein CASSPRSPGTSSEQFF.

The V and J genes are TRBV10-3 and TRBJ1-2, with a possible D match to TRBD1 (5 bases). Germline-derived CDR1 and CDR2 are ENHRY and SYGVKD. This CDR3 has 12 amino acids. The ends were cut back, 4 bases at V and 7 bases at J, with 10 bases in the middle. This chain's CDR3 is CAISGGRGGYTF. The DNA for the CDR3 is TGTGCCATCAGTGGGGGGAGGGGTGGCTACACCTTC.

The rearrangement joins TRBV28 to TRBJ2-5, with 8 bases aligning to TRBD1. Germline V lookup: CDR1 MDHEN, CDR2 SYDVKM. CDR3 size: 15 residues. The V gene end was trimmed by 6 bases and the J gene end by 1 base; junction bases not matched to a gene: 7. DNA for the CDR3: TGTGCCAGCAGCTCCCCAGGGACAGGCCAAGAGACCCAGTACTTC. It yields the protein CASSSPGTGQETQYF.

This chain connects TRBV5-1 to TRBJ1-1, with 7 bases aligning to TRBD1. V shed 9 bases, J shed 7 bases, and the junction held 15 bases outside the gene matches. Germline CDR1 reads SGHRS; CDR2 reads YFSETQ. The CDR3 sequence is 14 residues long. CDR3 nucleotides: TGCGCCATTTCAGGGGGTTCCTCGATTAGTGAAGCTTTCTTT. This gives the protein CAISGGSSISEAFF.

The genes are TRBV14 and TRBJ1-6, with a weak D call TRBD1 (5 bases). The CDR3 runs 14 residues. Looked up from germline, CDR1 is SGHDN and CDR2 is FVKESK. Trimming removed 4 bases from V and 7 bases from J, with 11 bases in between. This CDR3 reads CASSRSDNNSPLHF. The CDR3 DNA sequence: TGTGCCAGCAGCCGATCGGACAACAATTCACCCCTCCACTTT.

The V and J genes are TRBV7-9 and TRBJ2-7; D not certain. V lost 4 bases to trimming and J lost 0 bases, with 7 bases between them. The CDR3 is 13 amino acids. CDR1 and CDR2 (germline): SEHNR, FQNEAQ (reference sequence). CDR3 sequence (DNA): TGTGCCAGCAGCTCTACTCGCTCCTACGAGCAGTACTTC. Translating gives CASSSTRSYEQYF. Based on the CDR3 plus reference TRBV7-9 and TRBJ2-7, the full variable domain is DTGVSQNPRHKITKRGQNVTFRCDPISEHNRLYWYRQTLGQGPEFLTYFQNEAQLEKSRLLSDRFSAERPKGSFSTLEIQRTEQGDSAMYLCASSSTRSYEQYFGPGTRLTVT.

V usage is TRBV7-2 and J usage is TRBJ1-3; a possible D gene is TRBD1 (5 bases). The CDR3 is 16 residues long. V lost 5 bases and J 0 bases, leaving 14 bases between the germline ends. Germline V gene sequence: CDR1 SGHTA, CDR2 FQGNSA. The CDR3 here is CASSLPGHPSGNTIYF. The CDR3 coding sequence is TGTGCCAGCAGCCTTCCCGGACATCCCTCTGGAAACACCATATATTTT.

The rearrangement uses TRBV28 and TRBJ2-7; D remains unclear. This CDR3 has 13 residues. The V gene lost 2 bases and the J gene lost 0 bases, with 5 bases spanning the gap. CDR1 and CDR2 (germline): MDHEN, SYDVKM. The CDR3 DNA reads TGTGCCAGCAGTTTAGACAACTCCTACGAGCAGTACTTC. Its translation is CASSLDNSYEQYF.

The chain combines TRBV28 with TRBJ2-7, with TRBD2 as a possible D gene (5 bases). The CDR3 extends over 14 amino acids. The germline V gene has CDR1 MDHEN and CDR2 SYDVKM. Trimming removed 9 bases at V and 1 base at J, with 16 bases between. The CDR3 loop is CASGSMERSYEQYF. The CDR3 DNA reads TGTGCCAGTGGTAGTATGGAGCGGTCCTACGAGCAGTACTTC.

The CDR3 loop reads CSVSGSDSYEQYF. The CDR3 nucleotides are TGCAGCGTTTCCGGGTCCGACTCCTACGAGCAGTACTTC. V gene TRBV29-1 combines with J gene TRBJ2-7, with D unresolved. The V gene's germline CDR1 is SQVTM and CDR2 ANQGSEA. V lost 5 bases and J 0 bases, leaving 11 bases between the germline ends. CDR3 length: 13 residues.

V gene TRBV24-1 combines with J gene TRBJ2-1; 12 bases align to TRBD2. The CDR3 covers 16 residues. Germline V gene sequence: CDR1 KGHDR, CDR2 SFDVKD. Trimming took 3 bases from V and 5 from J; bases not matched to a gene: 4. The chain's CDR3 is CATSDQTSGSDNEQFF. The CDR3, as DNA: TGTGCCACCAGTGATCAGACTAGCGGGAGCGACAATGAGCAGTTCTTC.